This TCR beta chain was sequenced for a study of blood T cell repertoires in COVID-19. Overall study context: Sources were T cells, B-cell-depleted T cells, or PBMCs; the material itself was cDNA or gDNA.

Looked up from germline, CDR1 is LGHNA and CDR2 is YNFKEQ. V lost 1 base and J lost 9; bases outside the gene matches: 12. This CDR3 is built from 16 residues. How the authors handled the data: Amplified reference gene primers provided the basis for estimating nucleated cell counts. TCRdb's table, derived via immunoSEQ multiplex PCR, lists solely in-frame clones and lacks some. Clone size and V and J calls were adopted from that table, with D and trimming inferred from the DNA. This sample carries 250,000 or so clones, approximately 86% of them seen once, and the ten largest clones take approximately 5.7%.

This sequence was found in a human donor in a cohort sampled during active COVID-19. The chain couples TRBV4-2 to TRBJ2-1; 7 bases are shared with TRBD2. Sequencing was done on a sample of peripheral blood. The CDR3 reads CASSQATSPLVTEQFF. The DNA of the CDR3 is TGTGCCAGCAGCCAAGCGACTAGCCCGCTGGTAACTGAGCAGTTCTTC.